A selection of T cell receptor beta chains follows, all from one sample in a study of CD8+CD57+ T cells in acquired aplastic anemia. Via MiXCR, TCRdb re-called the reads, giving one row per CDR3 protein. The repertoire holds 200,000 to 250,000 distinct CDR3 sequences, with 34% as singletons. Material for sequencing was sorted CD4+, CD8+, or CD8+CD57+ T cells (not recorded which) from PBMCs. The receptors derive from a human donor in good health, serving as a control. The CDR3 runs from the conserved cysteine through the conserved F or W. D genes are given only for firm matches. Clone sizes are given selectively: once, few, many, or a class where the clone is expanded.

V gene	J gene	clone size	D gene	CDR3 length	CDR3 protein	CDR3 DNA
TRBV7-8	TRBJ2-5	few	.	18	CASSRRRPGQKGRETQYF	TGTGCCAGCAGCCGACGGAGACCCGGACAGAAGGGGAGGGAGACCCAGTACTTC
TRBV20-1	TRBJ2-3	many	TRBD2	14	CSANREGGTDTQYF	TGCAGTGCTAACCGGGAGGGCGGCACAGATACGCAGTATTTT
TRBV12-3/TRBV12-4	TRBJ2-7	many	TRBD1	14	CASSFWWGTGRQYF	TGTGCCAGCAGTTTTTGGTGGGGGACAGGGCGGCAGTACTTC
TRBV2	TRBJ2-5	once	.	12	CASTATPETQYF	TGTGCCAGCACTGCGACCCCAGAGACCCAGTACTTC
TRBV2	TRBJ1-2	many	.	15	CASKLRVLFDYGYTF	TGTGCCAGCAAACTCCGGGTCCTATTTGACTATGGCTACACCTTC
TRBV29-1	TRBJ1-2	once	TRBD1	13	CSVGQQGNYGYTF	TGCAGCGTGGGACAGCAGGGGAACTATGGCTACACCTTC
TRBV6-1	TRBJ1-5	few	TRBD1	14	CASRGRGFGQPQHF	TGTGCCAGCAGGGGCAGGGGGTTCGGTCAGCCCCAGCATTTT
TRBV12-3/TRBV12-4	TRBJ1-4	.	TRBD1	15	CASSFGQGVAEKLFF	TGTGCCAGCAGTTTCGGACAGGGGGTTGCTGAAAAACTGTTTTTT
TRBV20-1	TRBJ2-5	.	TRBD1	15	CSAWRGDRGLETQYF	TGCAGTGCTTGGCGCGGGGACAGGGGGTTAGAGACCCAGTACTTC
TRBV4-2	TRBJ1-2	once	TRBD1	15	CASSRGTGAVYGYTF	TGTGCCAGCAGCCGAGGGACAGGGGCCGTCTATGGCTACACCTTC
TRBV24-1	TRBJ1-2	.	TRBD1	13	CATSDLGTAGYTF	TGTGCCACCAGTGATTTAGGGACAGCTGGCTACACCTTC
TRBV6-5	TRBJ2-3	.	.	14	CASSYRGVGDTQYF	TGTGCCAGCAGTTACCGAGGGGTTGGAGATACGCAGTATTTT
TRBV10-3	TRBJ2-1	many	.	16	CAISPAGFQSYNEQFF	TGTGCCATCAGTCCGGCGGGGTTCCAGTCCTACAATGAGCAGTTCTTC
TRBV5-1	TRBJ2-7	few	TRBD2	19	CASSLGPSGVPELAYEQYF	TGCGCCAGCAGCTTGGGGCCTAGCGGAGTACCGGAGCTTGCCTACGAGCAGTACTTC
TRBV20-1	TRBJ1-2	.	.	13	CSPGVGINYGYTF	TGCAGCCCAGGGGTCGGGATTAACTATGGCTACACCTTC
TRBV7-9	TRBJ2-7	many	.	15	CASSLASVSSYEQYF	TGTGCCAGCAGCTTAGCTAGCGTATCCTCCTACGAGCAGTACTTC
TRBV2	TRBJ2-5	many	TRBD1	14	CASSTTTGLETQYF	TGTGCCAGCAGTACCACGACAGGGTTAGAGACCCAGTACTTC
TRBV12-3/TRBV12-4	TRBJ2-3	many	.	14	CASSYRASPDTQYF	TGTGCCAGCAGTTACCGGGCTAGCCCAGATACGCAGTATTTT
TRBV20-1	TRBJ1-2	many	.	13	CSALRTENYGYTF	TGCAGTGCCTTGCGGACCGAAAACTATGGCTACACCTTC
TRBV24-1	TRBJ2-2	.	TRBD1	16	CAASDSGTGGTGELFF	TGTGCCGCCAGTGACTCCGGGACAGGGGGCACCGGGGAGCTGTTTTTT
TRBV6-5	TRBJ1-5	.	.	14	CASSYGGTNQPQHF	TGTGCCAGCAGTTACGGGGGTACTAATCAGCCCCAGCATTTT
TRBV7-2	TRBJ2-7	many	TRBD1	15	CASSVGTGGSYEQYF	TGTGCCAGCAGCGTCGGGACAGGGGGCTCTTACGAGCAGTACTTC
TRBV9	TRBJ1-2	few	.	15	CASSVASLPNYGYTF	TGTGCCAGCAGCGTCGCGTCCCTACCCAACTATGGCTACACCTTC
TRBV4-1	TRBJ1-6	many	.	19	CASSQDPWQLSSYNSPLHF	TGCGCCAGCAGCCAAGATCCGTGGCAGCTGAGCTCCTATAATTCACCCCTCCACTTT
TRBV7-3	TRBJ2-7	.	.	13	CASSASGAYEQYF	TGTGCCAGCAGTGCTAGTGGCGCCTACGAGCAGTACTTC
TRBV10-3	TRBJ1-2	many	.	13	CAISRNANYGYTF	TGTGCCATCAGTCGAAACGCTAACTATGGCTACACCTTC
TRBV10-3	TRBJ1-1	.	TRBD1	14	CAITRDRGNTEAFF	TGTGCCATCACCCGGGACAGGGGGAACACTGAAGCTTTCTTT
TRBV7-3	TRBJ1-1	.	.	13	CASSVQQGTEAFF	TGTGCCAGCAGCGTACAGCAAGGGACTGAAGCTTTCTTT
TRBV2	TRBJ1-2	.	.	14	CASSQGPDNYGYTF	TGTGCCAGCAGCCAAGGACCAGATAACTATGGCTACACCTTC
TRBV27	TRBJ2-3	.	.	14	CASRRRGGADTQYF	TGTGCCAGCAGGCGCAGAGGGGGGGCGGATACGCAGTATTTT
TRBV2	TRBJ2-7	.	TRBD1	14	CASSTGTGVYEQYF	TGTGCCAGCAGTACCGGGACAGGGGTCTACGAGCAGTACTTC
TRBV25-1	TRBJ2-7	many	TRBD2	15	CASQAGTSFMYEQYF	TGTGCCAGCCAAGCGGGGACTAGCTTTATGTACGAGCAGTACTTC
TRBV20-1	TRBJ1-2	few	.	16	CSARDGGGGNNYGYTF	TGCAGTGCTAGAGATGGGGGAGGGGGAAATAACTATGGCTACACCTTC
TRBV7-9	TRBJ2-5	many	TRBD1	14	CASSRVTGMGNQYF	TGTGCCAGCAGCCGAGTGACAGGGATGGGGAACCAGTACTTC